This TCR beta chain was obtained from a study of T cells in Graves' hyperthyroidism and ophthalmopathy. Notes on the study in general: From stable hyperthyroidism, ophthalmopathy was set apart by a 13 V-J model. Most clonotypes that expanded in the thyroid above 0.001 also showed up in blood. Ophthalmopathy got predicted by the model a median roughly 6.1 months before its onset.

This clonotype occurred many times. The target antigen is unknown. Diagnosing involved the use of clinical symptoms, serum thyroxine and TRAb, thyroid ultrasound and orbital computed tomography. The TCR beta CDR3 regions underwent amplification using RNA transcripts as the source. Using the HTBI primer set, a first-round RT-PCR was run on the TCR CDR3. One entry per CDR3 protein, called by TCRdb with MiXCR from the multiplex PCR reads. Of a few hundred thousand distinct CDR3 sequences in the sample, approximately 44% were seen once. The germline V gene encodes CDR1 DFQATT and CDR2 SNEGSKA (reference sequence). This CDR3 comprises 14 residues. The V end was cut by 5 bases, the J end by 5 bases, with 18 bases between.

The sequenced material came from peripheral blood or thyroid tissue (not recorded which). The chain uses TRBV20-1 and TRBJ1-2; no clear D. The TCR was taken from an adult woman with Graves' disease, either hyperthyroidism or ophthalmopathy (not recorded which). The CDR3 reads CSAYKPATYYGYTF. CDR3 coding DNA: TGCAGTGCTTACAAACCTGCAACCTATTATGGCTACACCTTC.